This entry lists 15 T cell receptor beta chains sequenced from one sample in a study of shared clonotypes between healthy human individuals. TCRdb's table, derived via immunoSEQ multiplex PCR, lists solely in-frame clones and lacks some. The table includes 2,500,000 or so clones, more than 80% detected once. The sample taken for sequencing was naive CD4+ T cells sorted from blood. Subset denoted: CD45RA+ positively selected. All receptors come from a man between 18 and 29 years old in good health.

As concerns this clone: The sample contains more than one DNA sequence encoding this CDR3. This chain links TRBV7-8 with TRBJ2-7; perhaps TRBD2 as D (5 bases). The CDR3 sequence is 13 residues long. V gave up 2 bases and J gave up 3 bases, with 8 bases separating them. Germline loops: CDR1 SGHVS, CDR2 FQNEAQ. CDR3 region: CASSLSGYYEQYF. The CDR3 bases are TGTGCCAGCAGCTTATCGGGGTACTACGAGCAGTACTTC.

The chain joins TRBV18 to TRBJ2-7; D is unclear. V was cut by 6 bases and J by 1 base, with 13 bases left in between. There are 14 residues in the CDR3. Looked up from germline, CDR1 is KGHSH and CDR2 is LQKENI. CDR3 protein: CASSHPTGSYEQYF. The CDR3 DNA reads TGTGCCAGCTCCCATCCGACGGGTTCCTACGAGCAGTACTTC.

The chain has TRBV10-1 and TRBJ2-3, with D unclear. Germline loops: CDR1 WNHNN, CDR2 SYGVQD (reference sequence). CDR3 length: 16 residues. V lost 0 bases and J lost 0, with 10 bases in between. The CDR3 loop is CASSESLADSTDTQYF. The CDR3 DNA sequence: TGCGCCAGCAGTGAGTCTTTGGCAGATAGCACAGATACGCAGTATTTT.

V is TRBV10-1 and J is TRBJ2-1, with TRBD2 identical over 7 bases. CDR1 is WNHNN and CDR2 is SYGVQD in the germline V gene (reference sequence). The CDR3 runs 14 residues. After removal of 4 bases from V and 7 bases from J, the junction contained 7 bases not matched to a gene. The CDR3 is CASSVGTIGNEQFF. CDR3 DNA: TGCGCCAGCAGTGTCGGGACTATCGGGAATGAGCAGTTCTTC.

A note on this clone: This sample includes further DNA sequences coding for the same CDR3. The chain uses TRBV18 and TRBJ1-1; D not resolved. Germline V gene lookup returns CDR1 KGHSH and CDR2 LQKENI. The CDR3 length is 12 residues. Trimming left V 6 bases short and J 5 bases short, with 10 bases between. The DNA for the CDR3 is TGTGCCAGCTCCCCTCGTGAGACTGAAGCTTTCTTT. Translating gives CASSPRETEAFF.

V and J are TRBV4-1 and TRBJ2-3, with 9 nucleotides matching TRBD2. Looked up from germline, CDR1 is MGHRA and CDR2 is YSYEKL. The CDR3 sequence is 18 residues long. Trimming removed 0 bases from V and 1 base from J; junction bases left unmatched: 8. This chain's CDR3 is CASSQDWASGTRTDTQYF. CDR3 in DNA: TGCGCCAGCAGCCAAGATTGGGCTAGCGGGACTCGCACAGATACGCAGTATTTT.

This chain links TRBV30 with TRBJ2-7; no clear D gene. With 0 bases removed from V and 3 bases from J, the gap between germline ends came to 12 bases. CDR1 is GTSNPN and CDR2 is SVGIG in the germline V gene (reference sequence). The length of the CDR3 is 14 residues. Written as DNA, the CDR3 is TGTGCCTGGAGTGTAAAACTGTCGGGCTACGAGCAGTACTTC. It specifies CAWSVKLSGYEQYF.

The J gene is TRBJ2-7, the V gene TRBV6-1; the match to TRBD1 covers 10 bases. The CDR3 loop spans 14 amino acids. V was clipped by 7 bases and J by 2 bases; unmatched bases: 5. Germline V gene data show CDR1 as MNHNS and CDR2 as SASEGT. The CDR3 nucleotides read TGTGCCAGCAACGCTGGGACAGGGGCCTACGAGCAGTACTTC. Translated, it gives CASNAGTGAYEQYF.

The gene calls are TRBV7-3 and TRBJ2-3; D gene uncertain. This CDR3 region has 14 residues. Germline V gene data show CDR1 as SGHTA and CDR2 as FQGTGA. V shed 5 bases and J shed 1 base, with 10 bases lying between them. The CDR3 DNA reads TGTGCCAGCAGCCTTTACACCGGCACAGATACGCAGTATTTT. It yields the protein CASSLYTGTDTQYF.

This chain links TRBV4-2 with TRBJ1-6; D gene ambiguous. Germline lookup yields CDR1 LGHNA and CDR2 YNFKEQ. The CDR3 is 14 residues long. The germline V and J ends were trimmed by 0 bases and 6 bases, with 6 bases remaining between them. The CDR3 DNA reads TGTGCCAGCAGCCAAGATCCTGTTAATTCACCCCTCCACTTT. Translating gives CASSQDPVNSPLHF.

The chain links TRBV28 to TRBJ2-7; 8 nucleotides match TRBD1. With 7 bases clipped from V and 4 bases from J, the junction kept 9 bases outside the gene matches. Germline V gives CDR1 MDHEN, CDR2 SYDVKM. This CDR3 has 14 amino acids. CDR3 bases: TGTGCCAGCAACACCGGGACAGGCGTATACGAGCAGTACTTC. It encodes CASNTGTGVYEQYF. Based on the CDR3 plus reference TRBV28 and TRBJ2-7, the full variable domain is DVKVTQSSRYLVKRTGEKVFLECVQDMDHENMFWYRQDPGLGLRLIYFSYDVKMKEKGDIPEGYSVSREKKERFSLILESASTNQTSMYLCASNTGTGVYEQYFGPGTRLTVT.

The gene calls are TRBV30 and TRBJ2-5; no clear D gene. The length of the CDR3 is 12 residues. Germline lookup yields CDR1 GTSNPN and CDR2 SVGIG (reference sequence). The V end lost 0 bases, the J end lost 6 bases, and 8 bases lay between the germline ends. The CDR3 protein is CAWSVQAQTQYF. For the CDR3, the DNA is TGTGCCTGGAGTGTACAAGCCCAGACCCAGTACTTC.

The chain joins TRBV25-1 to TRBJ1-6, with a tentative D call TRBD1 (5 bases). V lost 1 base, J lost 8 bases, and 12 bases lay in between. The CDR3 length is 15 residues. Germline assignment: CDR1 MGHDK and CDR2 SYGVNS. DNA for the CDR3: TGTGCCAGCAGTGAATTAACAGGAATGGATTCACCCCTCCACTTT. Its translation is CASSELTGMDSPLHF.

Comments on this clone: This sample also contains other DNA sequences that code for the same CDR3. The chain recombines TRBV4-1 with TRBJ2-5; 9 nucleotides align to TRBD1. CDR3 length: 13 residues. From germline, CDR1 is MGHRA and CDR2 YSYEKL. With V trimmed by 4 bases and J by 5 bases, 2 bases remained unmatched. The CDR3 reads CASSLTGGETQYF. Here the CDR3 DNA reads TGCGCCAGCAGCCTGACAGGGGGGGAGACCCAGTACTTC.

To note about this clone: Within the sample, other DNA sequences also encode this same CDR3. The chain links TRBV18 to TRBJ2-7; D perhaps matches TRBD2 (5 bases). Trimming stripped 3 bases from V and 3 bases from J, with 9 bases between. CDR3 size: 13 residues. Germline V lookup: CDR1 KGHSH, CDR2 LQKENI. The CDR3 reads CASSPAEGYEQYF. The CDR3, as DNA: TGTGCCAGCTCACCGGCCGAGGGCTACGAGCAGTACTTC.